A single sample gave rise to the 14 T cell receptor beta chains below, sequenced in a study of blood T cells in healthy people across ages (dated by TCRdb to about 2015). Libraries were constructed by 5' RACE. The sequencing machine was an Illumina HiSeq 2500. A second about 6 to 11 cycle PCR used a sample-barcoded 5' primer and a J-beta primer mix. The public reads were reprocessed in TCRdb via fastp at Q25 and MiXCR, keeping in-frame beta chains. Each entry merges the rows of one CDR3 protein and shows their most common DNA and genes. This sample comprises over 1,300,000 distinct CDR3 sequences, 55% to 75% of them detected only once. Roughly 7% of the sample is in the top ten clones. Sequencing was carried out using blood. These receptors all come from a young man in good health.

This sequence joins TRBV20-1 and TRBJ2-7, with D possibly TRBD1 on 6 matching bases. The CDR3 runs to 15 residues. Between the trimmed V and J ends, which lost 0 bases and 5 bases, there was a span of 17 bases. Germline CDR1 and CDR2: DFQATT and SNEGSKA (reference sequence). This CDR3 reads CSARDGATGQDEQYF. As DNA, the CDR3 is TGCAGTGCTAGAGATGGCGCCACAGGGCAGGACGAGCAGTACTTC.

This clonotype has more than one count but fewer than ten. CDR3 DNA sequence: TGTGCCAGCAGCTATACAGGGAATGAGCAGTTCTTC. Protein: CASSYTGNEQFF. The chain is built from TRBV27 and TRBJ2-1; tentative D call: TRBD1 (6 bases). Germline V gives CDR1 MNHEY, CDR2 SMNVEV (reference sequence). CDR3 length equals 12 residues. Trimming pared 6 bases from V and 7 bases from J, leaving 10 bases between.

The chain employs TRBV25-1 and TRBJ2-7, with 10 bases aligning to TRBD2. Germline CDR1 MGHDK, CDR2 SYGVNS. The length of the CDR3 is 17 residues. Trimming cost V 1 base and J 7 bases; bases outside gene matches: 13. The CDR3 DNA reads as TGTGCCAGCAGTGAATTTCCGGGACTAGCGCCAAACAATGAGCAGTACTTC. It specifies CASSEFPGLAPNNEQYF.

This clonotype has more than one count but fewer than ten. J is TRBJ2-1 and V is TRBV25-1; D unresolved. The CDR3 covers 11 residues. In germline, CDR1 is MGHDK, CDR2 SYGVNS. V was cut by 4 bases and J by 11 bases, with 9 bases left in between. The CDR3 sequence is CASSGLIKQFF. Here the CDR3 DNA reads TGTGCCAGCAGTGGTCTGATCAAGCAGTTCTTC.

V is TRBV7-9 and J is TRBJ2-2, with TRBD2 as a possible D gene (5 bases). The CDR3 has 14 amino acids. V was cut by 5 bases and J by 5 bases, with 12 bases left in between. Germline-derived CDR1 and CDR2 are SEHNR and FQNEAQ (reference sequence). The CDR3 region has the DNA TGTGCCAGCAGCCCACCTCCGGGGACCGGGGAGCTGTTTTTT. Its translation is CASSPPPGTGELFF.

This clonotype was found once. V is TRBV7-9 and J is TRBJ2-7; D unresolved. The J call may be wrong; the DNA end is better matched by TRBJ2-5. Germline CDR1 SEHNR, CDR2 FQNEAQ (reference sequence). The CDR3 runs to 15 residues. CDR3 in DNA: TGTGCCAGCAGCTCTCCCCGGCGAAAAAAAGAGACCCAGTACTTC. It yields the protein CASSSPRRKKETQYF.

The chain employs TRBV28 and TRBJ2-5, with 8 nucleotides matching TRBD2. Trimming at V came to 1 base and at J to 2 bases, leaving 6 bases not matched to a gene. Germline assignment: CDR1 MDHEN and CDR2 SYDVKM. This CDR3 is 16 amino acids long. The CDR3 DNA reads as TGTGCCAGCAGTTTATCGGGGGGGACGTTACAAGAGACCCAGTACTTC. Amino acid sequence: CASSLSGGTLQETQYF.

The chain couples TRBV2 to TRBJ2-4, with D possibly TRBD2 on 5 matching bases. V gave up 6 bases and J gave up 13 bases, with 22 bases separating them. Per germline, CDR1 SNHLY and CDR2 FYNNEI. The CDR3 has 14 residues. CDR3 protein: CASSPIGSMWEQYF. The CDR3 bases are TGTGCCAGCAGCCCTATAGGGAGCATGTGGGAGCAGTACTTC.

The rearrangement joins TRBV29-1 to TRBJ2-1; tentatively, D is TRBD1 or TRBD2 (5 bases each). The germline gives CDR1 SQVTM, CDR2 ANQGSEA. Trimming stripped 7 bases from V and 5 bases from J, with 15 bases between. The CDR3 totals 13 residues. The CDR3 nucleotides read TGCAGCGGAGGGGCCGCCCAAGACAATGAGCAGTTCTTC. Protein: CSGGAAQDNEQFF.

The chain employs TRBV4-1 and TRBJ1-4; TRBD1 aligns across 7 bases. Trimming removed 3 bases from V and 8 bases from J; junction bases left unmatched: 12. Germline loops: CDR1 MGHRA, CDR2 YSYEKL. The CDR3 spans 16 residues. CDR3 in amino acids: CASSQPRGGGEEKLFF. The CDR3 bases are TGCGCCAGCAGCCAGCCCAGGGGAGGGGGCGAGGAAAAACTGTTTTTT.

The rearrangement joins TRBV4-1 to TRBJ2-5, with a weak D call TRBD2 (6 bases). The V end lost 0 bases, the J end lost 11 bases, and 16 bases lay between the germline ends. This CDR3 is 14 amino acids long. CDR1 and CDR2 (germline): MGHRA, YSYEKL. CDR3 DNA sequence: TGCGCCAGCAGCCAAGAGGGAGACCTCCGGGAGCAGTACTTC. Its translation: CASSQEGDLREQYF.

The count of this clonotype is one. CDR3 in amino acids: CSATELGGEGNTEAFF. The CDR3 DNA reads TGCAGTGCTACAGAACTGGGAGGGGAGGGCAACACTGAAGCTTTCTTT. This chain connects TRBV20-1 to TRBJ1-1; possibly TRBD1 for D (5 bases). From germline, CDR1 is DFQATT and CDR2 SNEGSKA (reference sequence). This CDR3 has 16 residues. V was pared by 4 bases and J by 2 bases, with 20 bases between.

The V gene is TRBV20-1, the J gene TRBJ1-2; D is undetermined. Germline loops: CDR1 DFQATT, CDR2 SNEGSKA (reference sequence). The length of the CDR3 is 13 residues. With 2 bases removed from V and 2 bases from J, the gap between germline ends came to 9 bases. This CDR3 reads CSARSVMNYGYTF. In DNA form, the CDR3 reads TGCAGTGCTAGATCGGTGATGAACTATGGCTACACCTTC.

CDR3: CASSQRQGSADTQYF. CDR3 bases: TGTGCCAGCAGCCAAAGACAGGGGTCCGCGGATACGCAGTATTTT. The rearrangement links TRBV3-1 to TRBJ2-3; TRBD1 matches 8 bases. Per the germline V gene, CDR1 is LGHDT and CDR2 is YNNKEL (reference sequence). CDR3 length equals 15 residues. V shed 2 bases, J shed 6 bases, and the junction held 7 bases outside the gene matches.